The source of this T cell receptor (beta chain) is a study of blood T cell repertoires in COVID-19 (dated by TCRdb to 2020 to 2021). About the study as a whole: Samples covering the acute and convalescent phases of COVID-19 were provided by collaborators in the United States, Italy and Spain. The prospective study material was composed of cDNA or gDNA derived from T cells, B-cell-depleted T cells, or PBMCs. Deeply sampled blood TCRbeta repertoires from subjects exposed to, actively infected with, or recovered from COVID-19 were included in the dataset. The repertoires were released in a freely available public database meant as a resource for research on the immune response to SARS-CoV-2. The samples were drawn from the first 160 participants of the ongoing ImmuneRACE study and from over a thousand subjects provided by 6 global collaborators. Sample metadata almost always included a de-identified subject ID, COVID-19 status, age in years and sex. Where available, HLA class I and class II types were obtained from metadata supplied by the sample provider rather than from assay-based typing.

In the prospective study, participants were 18 to 89 years old, resided in fewer than 25 geographic areas of the United States, and were enrolled through a virtual design. In the prospective study, participants were assigned to cohorts based on the clinical history participants reported in a screening survey and a study questionnaire. Recovered participants in ImmuneRACE Cohort 3 were defined by two consecutive negative NP/OP PCR tests, clearance by a healthcare professional, or resolution of symptoms. Each participant in the prospective study had whole blood, serum and a nasopharyngeal or oropharyngeal swab collected by mobile phlebotomists. Additional blood draws and questionnaires over a 2-month period could optionally be provided by prospective study participants. Before DNA extraction, blood samples from the prospective study were shipped at room temperature or frozen. With regard to this clone: It has no known antigen specificity. It has no much larger one-base neighbor in the sample; base qualities were not kept.

General study outcomes and caveats: The amount of clinical and demographic metadata varied by source and participant and was provided uncurated.

TCRbeta CDR3 regions were amplified from genomic DNA using the immunoSEQ Assay, a bias-controlled multiplex PCR. The paper's data handling went like this. The number of nucleated cells in each sample was estimated by amplification of reference gene primers within the assay. Sequence reads were collapsed and filtered to measure the absolute abundance of every unique TCRbeta CDR3 rearrangement. For each sample, productive Simpson clonality was calculated as the square root of Simpson's diversity index across productive rearrangements. What TCRdb holds here is the immuneACCESS table cut down to in-frame rearrangements. Part of the clones is not present; checked against another copy, under half of the missing clones reflect an unresolved V gene, and the others are unexplained. Clone size and V and J calls were adopted from that table, with D and trimming inferred from the DNA. In all, the sample holds some 270,000 clones, and 84% of those were seen once. The top ten clonotypes cover 3.4% of the sample.

The CDR3, from cysteine to phenylalanine, totals 16 residues. Only CDR3 DNA is held: 48 bases, read in frame from base 1. At the junction V is shortened by 3 bases and J by 5 bases; bases outside the gene matches: 12. CDR1 LGHDT and CDR2 YNNKEL are derived from the germline V gene (reference sequence). This sequence was found in a man aged 50 or older who had recovered from COVID-19. In this chain, TRBV3-1 (or the pseudogene TRBV3-2) is recombined with TRBJ2-5; TRBD2 matches 7 bases in the middle. The sequenced sample consisted of PBMCs or T cells enriched from blood (not recorded which). In nucleotide form, the sequence is TGTGCCAGCAGCCAGGGCCCGAGACTAGCATGGGAGACCCAGTACTTC. This translates into CASSQGPRLAWETQYF.